The sequence of this TCR beta chain was determined in a study of shared clonotypes between healthy human individuals. Generated by immunoSEQ multiplex PCR, the TCRdb table keeps only in-frame clones and is missing some. The table has under 750,000 clones, approximately 77% seen once. This CDR3 is built from 15 residues. Germline assignment: CDR1 SGHDT and CDR2 YYEEEE. V was clipped by 2 bases and J by 4 bases, with 12 bases between them. This chain uses TRBV5-6 with TRBJ2-2; D is unresolved. The receptor was isolated from a woman in her twenties or thirties in good health. Input material: memory CD4+ T cells sorted from blood. Sample subset: CD45RA-negative fraction. The CDR3 DNA sequence: TGTGCCAGCAGCTTCACAGATTTACCCACCGGGGAGCTGTTTTTT. Residues: CASSFTDLPTGELFF.